This T cell receptor (beta chain) was profiled in a study of identifying expanded T cells in peripheral blood. CDR1 is MNHEY and CDR2 is SVGAGI in the germline V gene. The CDR3 spans 13 residues. With 5 bases removed from V and 2 bases from J, the gap between germline ends came to 10 bases. Data came from immunoSEQ multiplex PCR; TCRdb stores just in-frame clones and leaves some out. The table includes approximately 94,000 clones, around 90% detected once. The gene calls are TRBV6-5 and TRBJ2-7; D is uncertain. This sequence was found in a person aged 18-70 years in good health. Sequenced: blood. The CDR3 DNA reads TGTGCCAGCAGTAGGAACAGAGCCTACGAGCAGTACTTC. Its protein is CASSRNRAYEQYF.